The 22 T cell receptor beta chains in this list originate from one sample, sequenced in a study of T-cell reconstitution after alpha-beta-depleted transplantation in children. Unique molecular identifiers were incorporated into the prepared TCRbeta library. Via MiXCR, TCRdb re-called the PCR reads, giving one row per CDR3 protein. This repertoire shows around 130,000 distinct CDR3 sequences, approximately 8.7% found once; its top ten account for less than 25%. Here the sequenced sample was PBMCs, mostly from graft donor cells, taken 180 days after TCRalphabeta/CD19-depleted stem cell transplant. All receptors derive from a girl under three years old who had a stem cell transplant for combined immunodeficiency, so the T cells may come from the graft donor.

V and J are TRBV5-5 and TRBJ2-3; 12 bases agree with TRBD1. Germline V gene sequence: CDR1 SGHKS, CDR2 YYEKEE (reference sequence). The CDR3 loop spans 16 amino acids. The V segment lost 0 bases and the J segment 1 base; nucleotides outside the gene matches: 0. The chain's CDR3 is CASSLGDRGRTDTQYF. CDR3 nucleotide sequence: TGTGCCAGCAGCTTGGGGGACAGGGGGCGCACAGATACGCAGTATTTT.

This clonotype has a handful of counts. The chain has TRBV7-9 and TRBJ1-4; 8 bases are a match to TRBD1. Trimming removed 2 bases from V and 8 bases from J; junction bases left unmatched: 7. Germline CDR1 and CDR2: SEHNR and FQNEAQ (reference sequence). This CDR3 contains 15 residues. The chain's CDR3 is CASSLRDRGEEKLFF. The CDR3 DNA follows: TGTGCCAGCAGCTTAAGAGACAGGGGAGAAGAAAAACTGTTTTTT.

The gene calls are TRBV5-6 and TRBJ2-5; D is unclear. This CDR3 region has 12 residues. CDR1 is SGHDT and CDR2 is YYEEEE in the germline V gene. V lost 5 bases and J lost 5, with 10 bases in between. As DNA, the CDR3 is TGTGCCAGCAGTCGGACGGTCGAGACCCAGTACTTC. This sequence encodes CASSRTVETQYF.

The chain links TRBV9 to TRBJ2-2; 7 bases agree with TRBD2. CDR3 size: 18 residues. Germline lookup yields CDR1 SGDLS and CDR2 YYNGEE. J gave up 1 base and V 2 bases, and 11 bases lay outside the gene matches. CDR3 amino acids: CASSVLGGSLGNTGELFF. The CDR3 coding sequence is TGTGCCAGCAGCGTCCTCGGCGGGAGTTTGGGGAACACCGGGGAGCTGTTTTTT.

The chain couples TRBV5-6 to TRBJ2-7; 7 bases agree with TRBD2. The CDR3 has 16 residues. V lost 0 bases, J lost 2 bases, and 8 bases stayed unmatched. The germline CDR1 and CDR2 sequences are SGHDT and YYEEEE. The CDR3 nucleotides read TGTGCCAGCAGCTTGGAAGGGAGGGGTTACACCTACGAGCAGTACTTC. This sequence encodes CASSLEGRGYTYEQYF.

In this sample, this clonotype turned up a few times. The gene calls are TRBV7-2 and TRBJ2-7; D possibly matches TRBD1 or TRBD2 (6 bases each). The CDR3 runs to 16 residues. V gave up 5 bases and J gave up 2 bases, with 19 bases separating them. CDR1 is SGHTA and CDR2 is FQGNSA in the germline V gene. The CDR3 DNA reads TGTGCCAGCAGCCCTGTCGCCACGGGGGCAACCTACGAGCAGTACTTC. This codes for CASSPVATGATYEQYF.

Only a few counts were recorded for this clonotype. The gene calls are TRBV29-1 and TRBJ1-2, with D hard to call. The CDR3 length is 11 residues. V was pared by 2 bases and J by 4 bases, with 5 bases between. Germline loops: CDR1 SQVTM, CDR2 ANQGSEA. The CDR3 loop is CSVERAYGYTF. CDR3 nucleotide sequence: TGCAGCGTTGAAAGGGCCTATGGCTACACCTTC.

The chain joins TRBV5-1 to TRBJ2-7; 7 nucleotides align to TRBD1. With V trimmed by 4 bases and J by 2 bases, 12 bases remained unmatched. CDR1 is SGHRS, CDR2 YFSETQ, per germline. This CDR3 contains 16 residues. The CDR3 is CASSQGVGTVPYEQYF. The CDR3 coding sequence is TGCGCCAGCAGCCAAGGGGTAGGGACAGTTCCCTACGAGCAGTACTTC.

The chain couples TRBV29-1 to TRBJ2-7; 10 bases are shared with TRBD1. The trim removed 1 base at V and 2 bases at J, leaving 5 bases unmatched. CDR3 length equals 15 residues. Germline CDR1 reads SQVTM; CDR2 reads ANQGSEA. The CDR3 DNA reads TGCAGCGTTGAAGGTAGGACAGGGGGTGCCTACGAGCAGTACTTC. It codes for CSVEGRTGGAYEQYF.

J is TRBJ2-1 and V is TRBV5-1; 8 bases agree with TRBD2. V lost 2 bases to trimming and J lost 8 bases; unmatched junction nucleotides: 6. Germline CDR1 SGHRS, CDR2 YFSETQ. The CDR3 sequence is 14 residues long. CDR3 amino acids: CASSFSGNRYEQFF. The CDR3 nucleotides read TGCGCCAGCAGCTTTAGCGGGAATAGGTATGAGCAGTTCTTC. Supplemented by reference TRBV5-1 and TRBJ2-1, the full variable domain reads KAGVTQTPRYLIKTRGQQVTLSCSPISGHRSVSWYQQTPGQGLQFLFEYFSETQRNKGNFPGRFSGRQFSNSRSEMNVSTLELGDSALYLCASSFSGNRYEQFFGPGTRLTVL.

The chain has TRBV5-1 and TRBJ1-1, with D possibly TRBD1 on 6 matching bases. This CDR3 spans 14 amino acids. The V end lost 4 bases, the J end lost 5 bases, and 15 bases lay between the germline ends. CDR1 is SGHRS and CDR2 is YFSETQ in the germline V gene. The CDR3: CASSQRGARTEAFF. CDR3 coding DNA: TGCGCCAGCAGCCAAAGGGGGGCGCGGACTGAAGCTTTCTTT.

This clonotype came up many times. The chain employs TRBV12-3 or TRBV12-4 and TRBJ1-5, with D unclear. This CDR3 comprises 12 residues. The V gene lost 3 bases and the J gene lost 0 bases, with 0 bases spanning the gap. The CDR3 protein is CASSFSNQPQHF. DNA of the CDR3: TGTGCCAGCAGTTTTAGCAATCAGCCCCAGCATTTT.

CDR3: CASSREAADYGYTF. Here the CDR3 DNA reads TGTGCCAGCAGTCGGGAGGCAGCAGACTATGGCTACACCTTC. The V call is TRBV27, the J call TRBJ1-2, with unresolved D. Germline V gene data show CDR1 as MNHEY and CDR2 as SMNVEV (reference sequence). CDR3 length: 14 residues. V lost 5 bases to trimming and J lost 3 bases, with 13 bases between them.

This clonotype was seen only a few times. The rearrangement links TRBV11-2 to TRBJ1-2; D is ambiguous. This CDR3 contains 15 residues. The V gene's germline CDR1 is SGHAT and CDR2 FQNNGV. V lost 1 base and J 3 bases, leaving 12 bases between the germline ends. Here the CDR3 reads CASSLVRGPHYGYTF. The CDR3 DNA reads TGTGCCAGCAGCTTAGTGCGGGGTCCTCACTATGGCTACACCTTC.

The rearrangement uses TRBV9 and TRBJ2-7, with 8 bases aligning to TRBD1. V was clipped by 0 bases and J by 2 bases; unmatched bases: 4. The CDR3 has 15 amino acids. Germline CDR1 and CDR2: SGDLS and YYNGEE. In DNA form, the CDR3 reads TGTGCCAGCAGCGTAGACTCCAGGGGGCCCTACGAGCAGTACTTC. Amino acids: CASSVDSRGPYEQYF. The entire variable domain, with the rest obtained from reference TRBV9 and TRBJ2-7, is as follows: DSGVTQTPKHLITATGQRVTLRCSPRSGDLSVYWYQQSLDQGLQFLIQYYNGEERAKGNILERFSAQQFPDLHSELNLSSLELGDSALYFCASSVDSRGPYEQYFGPGTRLTVT.

This clonotype came up a few times. The chain uses TRBV20-1 and TRBJ2-1, with 11 bases fitting TRBD1. Germline-derived CDR1 and CDR2 are DFQATT and SNEGSKA (reference sequence). V shed 5 bases, J shed 7 bases, and the junction held 7 bases outside the gene matches. The CDR3 is made up of 14 amino acids. In DNA form, the CDR3 reads TGCAGTGCTTCAGGACAGGGGGCGCTTAATGAGCAGTTCTTC. Amino acid sequence: CSASGQGALNEQFF.

This clonotype has a handful of counts. The chain is built from TRBV10-3 and TRBJ1-2, with 9 bases fitting TRBD1. This CDR3 is built from 16 residues. Germline CDR1 is ENHRY and CDR2 is SYGVKD. V lost 2 bases, J lost 2 bases, and 6 bases stayed unmatched. The CDR3 protein is CAISEHRDRVNYGYTF. The CDR3 DNA reads as TGTGCCATCAGTGAGCACCGGGACAGGGTCAACTATGGCTACACCTTC.

In DNA, the CDR3 is TGTGCCAGCAGCCATACTAGCGGGGGATACAATGAGCAGTTCTTC. This translates into CASSHTSGGYNEQFF. This chain uses TRBV7-9 with TRBJ2-1, with TRBD2 identical over 11 bases. V lost 5 bases to trimming and J lost 4 bases; unmatched junction nucleotides: 4. The CDR3 length is 15 residues. The germline V gene encodes CDR1 SEHNR and CDR2 FQNEAQ (reference sequence).

This clonotype was observed a few times. The chain combines TRBV14 with TRBJ2-1; 7 bases line up with TRBD2. Germline-derived CDR1 and CDR2 are SGHDN and FVKESK. Unmatched junction bases numbered 10, after V lost 1 base and J lost 4 bases. The CDR3 has 17 amino acids. CDR3 DNA sequence: TGTGCCAGCAGCCAAGTCGTTTTCCAGCGGGGTTACAATGAGCAGTTCTTC. It is translated as CASSQVVFQRGYNEQFF.

The gene calls are TRBV7-2 and TRBJ2-7; D not certain. This CDR3 comprises 15 residues. Germline V gene sequence: CDR1 SGHTA, CDR2 FQGNSA. Trimming removed 5 bases from V and 0 bases from J, with 14 bases in between. In nucleotides, the CDR3 is TGTGCCAGCAGCCGCCACACTCGCAGCTCCTACGAGCAGTACTTC. This sequence encodes CASSRHTRSSYEQYF.

The table lists this clonotype with many counts. The chain employs TRBV3-1 and TRBJ2-5; weak D call: TRBD2 (6 bases). This CDR3 has 13 amino acids. The germline CDR1 and CDR2 sequences are LGHDT and YNNKEL (reference sequence). V lost 1 base, J lost 10 bases, and 13 bases lay in between. DNA of the CDR3: TGTGCCAGCAGCCAAGTCTACTGGGGGGACCAGTACTTC. Translation gives CASSQVYWGDQYF.

Only a few counts were recorded for this clonotype. The chain couples TRBV29-1 to TRBJ2-1, with TRBD2 matching over 9 bases. Germline CDR1 reads SQVTM; CDR2 reads ANQGSEA. Germline trimming cut 2 bases from V and 6 bases from J; bases unmatched to any gene: 17. The CDR3 consists of 18 residues. This chain's CDR3 is CSVEQAGGSVFHPNEQFF. CDR3 bases: TGCAGCGTTGAACAAGCGGGAGGCTCCGTCTTTCACCCCAATGAGCAGTTCTTC.